This record looks at one T cell receptor (beta chain) sequence and its context. Antigen unknown. The data derive from a study of cytomegalovirus exposure and HLA in healthy donors. Whole-study results and caveats: Accurate predictions that matched the HLA-A and HLA-B alleles of most subjects were reportedly made from TCR beta sequences. Analysis was performed later, and it showed HLA-associated TCR beta chains to be more clonally expanded than equally common others. Earlier findings revealed that most TCR beta V segments proved productive either about 87% or about 30% of the time. Cytomegalovirus association was assigned to about 150 TCR beta chains.

The primer mix had 60 Vbeta and 13 Jbeta primers. Clones were sequenced by immunoSEQ multiplex PCR, and TCRdb holds only the in-frame ones, with some missing. The sample table sets out 110,000 to 150,000 clones. Germline CDR1 and CDR2: SGHTA and FQGNSA. CDR3 length: 16 residues. J gave up 3 bases and V 2 bases, and 8 bases lay outside the gene matches. V and J are TRBV7-2 and TRBJ2-3; 7 bases are shared with TRBD2. The sample comprised PBMCs. The source is a woman between 18 and 29 years old in good health and CMV-seronegative. This chain's CDR3 is CASSLRASGHTDTQYF. The CDR3 bases are TGTGCCAGCAGCTTAAGGGCTAGCGGCCATACAGATACGCAGTATTTT. Looking up the rest from reference TRBV7-2 and TRBJ2-3 gives the full variable domain: GAGVSQSPSNKVTEKGKDVELRCDPISGHTALYWYRQSLGQGLEFLIYFQGNSAPDKSGLPSDRFSAERTGGSVSTLTIQRTQQEDSAVYLCASSLRASGHTDTQYFGPGTRLTVL.